This T cell receptor (beta chain) stems from a study of control samples from healthy donors and cancer patients. Clones were read by immunoSEQ multiplex PCR, and TCRdb kept only the in-frame ones, dropping some. The sample consists of around 140,000 clones, around 92% of them appearing once. The TCR was taken from a woman aged 45-65 years in good health. Specimen: blood.

The CDR3 spells CASRATGGNGNTIYF. CDR3 sequence (DNA): TGTGCCAGCAGGGCGACAGGTGGGAACGGAAACACCATATATTTT. This chain connects TRBV6-5 to TRBJ1-3, with D perhaps TRBD1 (6 bases). CDR3 length equals 15 residues. Per the germline V gene, CDR1 is MNHEY and CDR2 is SVGAGI. Trimming pared 6 bases from V and 4 bases from J, leaving 16 bases between.